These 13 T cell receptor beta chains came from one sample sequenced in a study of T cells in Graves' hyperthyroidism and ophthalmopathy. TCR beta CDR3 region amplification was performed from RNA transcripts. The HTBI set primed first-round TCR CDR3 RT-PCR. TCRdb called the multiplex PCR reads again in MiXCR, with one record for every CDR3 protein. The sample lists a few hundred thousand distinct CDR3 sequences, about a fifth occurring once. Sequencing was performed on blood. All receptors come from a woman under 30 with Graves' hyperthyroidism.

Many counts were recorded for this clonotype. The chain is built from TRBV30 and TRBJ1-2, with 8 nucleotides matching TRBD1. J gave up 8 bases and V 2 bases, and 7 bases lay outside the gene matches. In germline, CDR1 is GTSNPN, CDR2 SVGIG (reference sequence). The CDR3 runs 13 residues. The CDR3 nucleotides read TGTGCCTGGAGTTCAGGGGGCGCGGGGGGCTACACCTTC. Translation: CAWSSGGAGGYTF.

The CDR3 protein is CASSSYRDRGTGELFF. CDR3 sequence (DNA): TGTGCCAGCAGTTCATACCGGGACAGGGGCACCGGGGAGCTGTTTTTT. J is TRBJ2-2 and V is TRBV12-3 or TRBV12-4, with 10 bases fitting TRBD1. J gave up 4 bases and V 4 bases, and 6 bases lay outside the gene matches. This CDR3 contains 16 residues.

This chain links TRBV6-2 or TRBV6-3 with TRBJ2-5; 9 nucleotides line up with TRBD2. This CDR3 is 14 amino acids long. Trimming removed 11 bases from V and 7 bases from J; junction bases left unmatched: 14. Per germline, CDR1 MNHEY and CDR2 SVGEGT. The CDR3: CAGRGTSTGSTQYF. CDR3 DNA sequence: TGTGCCGGTCGCGGGACTAGCACAGGGTCGACCCAGTACTTC.

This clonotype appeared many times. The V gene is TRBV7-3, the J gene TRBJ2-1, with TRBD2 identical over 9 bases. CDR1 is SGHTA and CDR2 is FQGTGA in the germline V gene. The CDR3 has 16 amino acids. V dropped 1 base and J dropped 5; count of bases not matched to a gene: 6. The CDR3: CASSLIGASGDNEQFF. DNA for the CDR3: TGTGCCAGCAGCTTAATAGGGGCTAGCGGGGACAATGAGCAGTTCTTC.

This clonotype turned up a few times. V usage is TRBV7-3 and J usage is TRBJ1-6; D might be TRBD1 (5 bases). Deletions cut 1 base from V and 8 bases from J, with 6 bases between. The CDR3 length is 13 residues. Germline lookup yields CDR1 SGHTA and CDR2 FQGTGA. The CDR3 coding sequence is TGTGCCAGCAGCTTAAGGACATATTCACCCCTCCACTTT. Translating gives CASSLRTYSPLHF. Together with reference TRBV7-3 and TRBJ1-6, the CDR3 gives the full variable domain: GAGVSQTPSNKVTEKGKYVELRCDPISGHTALYWYRQSLGQGPEFLIYFQGTGAADDSGLPNDRFFAVRPEGSVSTLKIQRTERGDSAVYLCASSLRTYSPLHFGNGTRLTVT.

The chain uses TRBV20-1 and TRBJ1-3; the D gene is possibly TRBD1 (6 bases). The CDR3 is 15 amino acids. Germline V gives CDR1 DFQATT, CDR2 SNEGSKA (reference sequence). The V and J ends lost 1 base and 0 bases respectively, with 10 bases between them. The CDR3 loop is CSARADSASGNTIYF. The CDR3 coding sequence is TGCAGTGCTAGAGCGGACAGCGCCTCTGGAAACACCATATATTTT.

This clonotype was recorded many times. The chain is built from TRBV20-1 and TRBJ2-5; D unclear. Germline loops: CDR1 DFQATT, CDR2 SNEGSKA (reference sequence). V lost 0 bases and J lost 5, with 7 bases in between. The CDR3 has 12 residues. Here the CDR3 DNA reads TGCAGTGCTAGAGACCCTGGGGAGACCCAGTACTTC. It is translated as CSARDPGETQYF.

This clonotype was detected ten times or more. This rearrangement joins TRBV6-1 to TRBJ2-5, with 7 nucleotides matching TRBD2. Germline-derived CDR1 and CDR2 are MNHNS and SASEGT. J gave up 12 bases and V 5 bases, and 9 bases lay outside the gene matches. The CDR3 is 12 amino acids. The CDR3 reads CASSKLGGDKYF. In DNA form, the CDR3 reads TGTGCCAGCAGTAAACTGGGAGGGGATAAGTACTTC.

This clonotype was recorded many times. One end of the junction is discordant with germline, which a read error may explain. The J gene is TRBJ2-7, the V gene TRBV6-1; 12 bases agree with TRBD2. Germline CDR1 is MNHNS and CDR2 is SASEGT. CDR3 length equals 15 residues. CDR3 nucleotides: TGTGCCAGCAGCCTATCGACTAGCGGGGGTCTTATCCCGCGCTTC. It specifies CASSLSTSGGLIPRF.

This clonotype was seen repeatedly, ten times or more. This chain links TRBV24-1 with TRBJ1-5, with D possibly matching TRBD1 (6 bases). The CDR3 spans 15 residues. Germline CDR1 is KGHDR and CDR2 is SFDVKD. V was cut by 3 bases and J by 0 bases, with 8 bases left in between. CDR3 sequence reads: CATSDGQYSNQPQHF. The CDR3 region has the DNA TGTGCCACCAGTGATGGACAGTATAGCAATCAGCCCCAGCATTTT.

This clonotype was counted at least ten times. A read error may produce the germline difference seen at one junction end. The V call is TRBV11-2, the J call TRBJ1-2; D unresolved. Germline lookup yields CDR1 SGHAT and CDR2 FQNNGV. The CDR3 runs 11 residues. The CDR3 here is CASSLPGRPNF. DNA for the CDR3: TGTGCCAGCAGCCTACCGGGTCGACCCAACTTC.

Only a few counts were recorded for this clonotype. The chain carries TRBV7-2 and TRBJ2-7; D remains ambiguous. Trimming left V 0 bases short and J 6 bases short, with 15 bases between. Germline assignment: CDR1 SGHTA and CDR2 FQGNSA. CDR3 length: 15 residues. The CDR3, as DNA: TGTGCCAGCAGCTTAGCATTAGGCCAGTCAGGCGAGCAGTACTTC. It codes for CASSLALGQSGEQYF.

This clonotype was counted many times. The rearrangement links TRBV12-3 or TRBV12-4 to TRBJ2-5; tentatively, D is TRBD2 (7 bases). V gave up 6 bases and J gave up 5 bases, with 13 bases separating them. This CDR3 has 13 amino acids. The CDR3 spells CASSEGGTETQYF. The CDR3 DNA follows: TGTGCCAGCAGCGAGGGGGGGACGGAGACCCAGTACTTC.